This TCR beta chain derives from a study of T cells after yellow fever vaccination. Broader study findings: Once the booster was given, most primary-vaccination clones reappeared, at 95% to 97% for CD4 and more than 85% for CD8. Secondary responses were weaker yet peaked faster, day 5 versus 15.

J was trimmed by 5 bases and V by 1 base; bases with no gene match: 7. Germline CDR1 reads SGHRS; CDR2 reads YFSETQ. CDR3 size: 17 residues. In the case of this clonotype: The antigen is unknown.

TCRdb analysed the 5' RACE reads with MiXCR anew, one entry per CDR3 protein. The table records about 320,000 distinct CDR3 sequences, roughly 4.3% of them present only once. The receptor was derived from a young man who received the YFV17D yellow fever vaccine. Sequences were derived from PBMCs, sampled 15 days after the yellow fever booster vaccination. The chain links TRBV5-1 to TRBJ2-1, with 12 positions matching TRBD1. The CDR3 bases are TGCGCCAGCAGCTTGTATTTAGGGACAGGGGGCAACAATGAGCAGTTCTTC. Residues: CASSLYLGTGGNNEQFF.